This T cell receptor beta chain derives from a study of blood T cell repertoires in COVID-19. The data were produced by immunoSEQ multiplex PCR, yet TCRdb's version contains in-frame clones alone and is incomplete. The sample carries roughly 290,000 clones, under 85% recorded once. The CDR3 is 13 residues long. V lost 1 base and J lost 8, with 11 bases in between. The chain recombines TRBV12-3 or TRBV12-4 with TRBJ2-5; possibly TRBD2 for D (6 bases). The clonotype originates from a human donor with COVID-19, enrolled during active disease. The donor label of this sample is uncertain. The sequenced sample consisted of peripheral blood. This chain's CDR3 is CASSLVREGTQYF. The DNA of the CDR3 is TGTGCCAGCAGTTTAGTGCGGGAAGGTACCCAGTACTTC.